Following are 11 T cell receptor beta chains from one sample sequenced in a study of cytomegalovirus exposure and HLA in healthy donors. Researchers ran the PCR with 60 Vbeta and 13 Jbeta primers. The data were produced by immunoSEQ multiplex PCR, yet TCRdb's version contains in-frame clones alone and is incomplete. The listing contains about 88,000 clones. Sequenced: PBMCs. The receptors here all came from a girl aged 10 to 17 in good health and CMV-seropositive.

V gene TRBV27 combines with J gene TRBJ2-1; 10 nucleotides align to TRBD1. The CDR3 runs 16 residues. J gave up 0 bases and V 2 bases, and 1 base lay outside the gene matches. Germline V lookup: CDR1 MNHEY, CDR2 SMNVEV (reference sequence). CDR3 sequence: CASSLDRGLSYNEQFF. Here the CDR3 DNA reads TGTGCCAGCAGTTTAGACAGGGGGCTCTCCTACAATGAGCAGTTCTTC.

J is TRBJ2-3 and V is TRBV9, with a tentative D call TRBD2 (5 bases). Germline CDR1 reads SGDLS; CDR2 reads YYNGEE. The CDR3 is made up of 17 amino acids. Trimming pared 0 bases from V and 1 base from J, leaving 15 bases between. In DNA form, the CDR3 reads TGTGCCAGCAGCGTAGACGGGCGGCGGGCCCGCACAGATACGCAGTATTTT. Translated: CASSVDGRRARTDTQYF.

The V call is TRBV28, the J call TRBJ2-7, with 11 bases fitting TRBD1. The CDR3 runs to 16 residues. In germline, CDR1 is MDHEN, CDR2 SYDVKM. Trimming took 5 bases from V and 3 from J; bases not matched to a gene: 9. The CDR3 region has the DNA TGTGCCAGCAGTCTCTCCGGGACAGGGGGATTCTACGAGCAGTACTTC. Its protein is CASSLSGTGGFYEQYF.

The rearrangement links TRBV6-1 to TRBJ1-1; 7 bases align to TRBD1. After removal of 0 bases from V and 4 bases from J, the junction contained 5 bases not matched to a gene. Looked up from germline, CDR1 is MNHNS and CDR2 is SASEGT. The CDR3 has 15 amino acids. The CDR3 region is CASSEAVQGRTEAFF. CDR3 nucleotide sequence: TGTGCCAGCAGTGAAGCGGTACAGGGGCGCACTGAAGCTTTCTTT.

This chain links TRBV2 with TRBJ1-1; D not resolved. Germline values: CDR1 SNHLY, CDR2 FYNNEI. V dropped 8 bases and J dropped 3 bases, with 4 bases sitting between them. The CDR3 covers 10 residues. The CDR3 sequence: CASRDTEAFF. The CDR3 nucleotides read TGTGCCAGCCGGGACACTGAAGCTTTCTTT. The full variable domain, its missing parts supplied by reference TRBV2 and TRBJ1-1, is EPEVTQTPSHQVTQMGQEVILRCVPISNHLYFYWYRQILGQKVEFLVSFYNNEISEKSEIFDDQFSVERPDGSNFTLKIRSTKLEDSAMYFCASRDTEAFFGQGTRLTVV.

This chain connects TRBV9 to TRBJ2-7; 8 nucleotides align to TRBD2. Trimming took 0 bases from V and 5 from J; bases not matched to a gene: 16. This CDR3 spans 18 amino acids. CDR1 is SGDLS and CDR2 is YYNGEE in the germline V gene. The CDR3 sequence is CASSVVVGGEPRAHEQYF. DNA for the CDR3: TGTGCCAGCAGCGTAGTAGTCGGGGGGGAACCTCGAGCTCACGAGCAGTACTTC.

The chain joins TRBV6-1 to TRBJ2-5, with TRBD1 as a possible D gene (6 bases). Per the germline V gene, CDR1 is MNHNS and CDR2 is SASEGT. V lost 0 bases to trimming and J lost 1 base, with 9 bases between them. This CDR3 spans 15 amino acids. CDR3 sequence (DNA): TGTGCCAGCAGTGAAGCAACAGGGACCCAAGAGACCCAGTACTTC. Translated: CASSEATGTQETQYF.

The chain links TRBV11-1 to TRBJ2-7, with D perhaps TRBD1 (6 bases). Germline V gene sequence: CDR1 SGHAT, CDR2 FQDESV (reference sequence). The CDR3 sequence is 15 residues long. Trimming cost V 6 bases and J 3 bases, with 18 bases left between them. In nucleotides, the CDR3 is TGTGCCAGCAGTGTGGGGGATGACAGGAGCTACGAGCAGTACGTC. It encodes CASSVGDDRSYEQYV.

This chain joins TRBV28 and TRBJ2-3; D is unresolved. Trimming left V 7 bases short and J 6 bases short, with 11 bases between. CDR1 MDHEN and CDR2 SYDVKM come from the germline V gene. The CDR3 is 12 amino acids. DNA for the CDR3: TGTGCCAGCACCTCCCCGAGGGATACGCAGTATTTT. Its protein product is CASTSPRDTQYF.

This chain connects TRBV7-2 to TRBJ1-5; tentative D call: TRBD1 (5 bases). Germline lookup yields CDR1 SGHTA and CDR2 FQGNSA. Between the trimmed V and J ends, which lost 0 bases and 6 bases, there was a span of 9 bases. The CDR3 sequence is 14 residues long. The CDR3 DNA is TGTGCCAGCAGCTTAGCGGGGCAGGGTCAGCCCCAGCATTTT. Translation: CASSLAGQGQPQHF.

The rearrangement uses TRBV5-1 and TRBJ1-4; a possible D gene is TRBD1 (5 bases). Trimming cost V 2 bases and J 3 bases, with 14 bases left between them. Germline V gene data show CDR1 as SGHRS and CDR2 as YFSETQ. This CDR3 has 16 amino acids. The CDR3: CASSLQVGEANEKLFF. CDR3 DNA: TGCGCCAGCAGCTTACAAGTAGGGGAAGCTAATGAAAAACTGTTTTTT.